A selection of T cell receptor beta chains follows, all from one sample in a study of Ad26.COV2.S vaccination and SARS-CoV-2 variants. This table comes from immunoSEQ multiplex PCR, and its TCRdb copy is limited to in-frame clones, with some not included. The sample includes about 400,000 clones, 89% of them seen just once. Specimen: peripheral blood, collected in a trial of Ad26.COV2.S vaccine versus placebo. Receptor source: a person between 18 and 65 years old who received the Ad26.COV2.S COVID-19 vaccine or a placebo. Each CDR3 is given with its conserved first and last residue. Fields, in order: D gene, J gene, CDR3 length, V gene, CDR3 protein. The D gene is left open where the match is weak.

TRBD1 | TRBJ1-2 | 17 | TRBV28 | CASSPPRGQSGDYGYTF
NA | TRBJ2-3 | 15 | TRBV19 | CASSTRVLGTDTQYF
TRBD2 | TRBJ2-7 | 16 | TRBV14 | CASSPGTSGSRTSRYF
NA | TRBJ2-1 | 16 | TRBV5-4 | CASSLAGGRGYNEQFF
TRBD2 | TRBJ2-1 | 15 | TRBV5-1 | CASSFISGNNNEQFF
NA | TRBJ2-5 | 11 | TRBV7-6 | CASSATRVQYF
TRBD2 | TRBJ2-1 | 15 | TRBV7-9 | CASSFGLGVYNEQFF
TRBD1 | TRBJ1-1 | 14 | TRBV6-6 | CASSPSGQSTEAFF
NA | TRBJ1-3 | 12 | TRBV30 | CAWSGRGNTIYF
NA | TRBJ2-5 | 16 | TRBV5-4 | CASTQQGRGWGETQYF
TRBD1 | TRBJ2-7 | 16 | TRBV5-1 | CASSPRVGTGKDEQYF
NA | TRBJ1-5 | 13 | TRBV12-3/TRBV12-4 | CASSLGVDQPQHF
TRBD1 | TRBJ2-5 | 15 | TRBV5-1 | CASSWSGQGVETQYF
NA | TRBJ1-1 | 11 | TRBV19 | CASSIPDEAFF
NA | TRBJ1-2 | 13 | TRBV4-2 | CASSQDRNYGYTF
NA | TRBJ2-1 | 14 | TRBV7-3 | CASSYAGPGQEQFF
NA | TRBJ2-1 | 13 | TRBV2 | CASSERQHNEQFF
NA | TRBJ2-2 | 14 | TRBV19 | CASSGNGVAGELFF
TRBD2 | TRBJ2-5 | 13 | TRBV6-5 | CASGGRVRETQYF
TRBD2 | TRBJ2-3 | 17 | TRBV5-1 | CASSLARTSGRADTQYF
NA | TRBJ2-7 | 19 | TRBV19 | CASSIDHLTGDGVSYEQYF
NA | TRBJ1-1 | 12 | TRBV12-3/TRBV12-4 | CASSYYNTEAFF
NA | TRBJ1-5 | 16 | TRBV4-2 | CASSQDQSYINQPQHF
TRBD2 | TRBJ2-7 | 15 | TRBV7-2 | CASSSGLAGGLEQYF
TRBD1 | TRBJ1-1 | 15 | TRBV5-1 | CASSLLGQGTTEAFF
NA | TRBJ1-5 | 14 | TRBV4-1 | CASSQEAGDQPQHF
NA | TRBJ2-1 | 12 | TRBV7-3 | CASSLIGGEQFF
TRBD1 | TRBJ1-3 | 19 | TRBV19 | CASSARGTGAIGSGNTIYF
NA | TRBJ2-1 | 14 | TRBV24-1 | CATSDMTSSNEQFF
NA | TRBJ1-2 | 11 | TRBV20-1 | CSAREGYGYTF
NA | TRBJ2-2 | 15 | TRBV11-3 | CASSLVGANTGELFF
TRBD2 | TRBJ2-7 | 13 | TRBV4-2 | CASSLAGVYEQYF
NA | TRBJ2-5 | 14 | TRBV11-3 | CASSVVRGQETQYF
TRBD1 | TRBJ2-7 | 14 | TRBV30 | CAWSGDSADYEQYF
TRBD1 | TRBJ2-7 | 16 | TRBV5-4 | CASSLNLGQGAYEQYF
NA | TRBJ2-1 | 16 | TRBV28 | CASSLYGGIDYNEQFF
NA | TRBJ1-1 | 14 | TRBV18 | CASSRSGLREEAFF
TRBD1 | TRBJ2-1 | 13 | TRBV7-3 | CASSLTSGQGQFF
TRBD2 | TRBJ2-2 | 16 | TRBV7-6 | CASSRQSGSGTGELFF
NA | TRBJ2-1 | 11 | TRBV12-3/TRBV12-4 | CASSSYGEQFF
NA | TRBJ2-5 | 14 | TRBV28 | CASSSRGVGETQYF